This T cell receptor (beta chain) was captured by sequencing in a study of identical twins. This clonotype occurred many times. TCRdb re-analysed the 5' RACE reads in MiXCR, keeping a single row per CDR3 protein. The table shows around 300,000 distinct CDR3 sequences, with roughly 8.6% occurring only once. CDR1 and CDR2 (germline): MNHEY, SMNVEV (reference sequence). The CDR3 is 16 amino acids. The V gene end was trimmed by 1 base and the J gene end by 1 base; junction bases not matched to a gene: 1. Separately, the same data were catalogued under a study of yellow fever vaccine responses in identical twins.

The V and J genes are TRBV27 and TRBJ2-6; TRBD2 agrees at 7 bases. Material for sequencing was memory (CD45RO+) T cells sorted from blood. The clonotype originates from a woman aged 18-35 years in good health. The CDR3 reads CASSLWGGSGANVLTF. Here the CDR3 DNA reads TGTGCCAGCAGTTTATGGGGGGGGTCTGGGGCCAACGTCCTGACTTTC.